These 8 T cell receptor beta chains were all obtained from the same sample, sequenced in a study of radiotherapy plus CTLA-4 blockade in lung cancer. The assay was immunoSEQ multiplex PCR, and TCRdb's table has in-frame clones only and misses some. The table has roughly 53,000 clones, roughly 84% seen once. The source was peripheral blood, collected from a patient treated with radiotherapy plus ipilimumab. These receptors all come from a human donor with non-small cell lung cancer who had a partial response to radiotherapy plus ipilimumab.

The chain joins TRBV15 to TRBJ2-2, with 8 bases fitting TRBD1. Germline V CDR1 and CDR2: LNHNV, YYDKDF (reference sequence). This CDR3 is 18 amino acids long. V lost 5 bases, J lost 4 bases, and 15 bases stayed unmatched. The CDR3 here is CATSVEITDRGFTGELFF. In nucleotides, the CDR3 is TGTGCCACCAGCGTAGAGATCACCGACAGGGGATTCACCGGGGAGCTGTTTTTT.

The chain joins TRBV5-4 to TRBJ1-5; D ambiguous. The V and J ends lost 0 bases and 2 bases respectively, with 9 bases between them. The CDR3 is 15 amino acids. The germline V gene encodes CDR1 SGHNT and CDR2 YYREEE (reference sequence). The CDR3: CASSLDGGGNQPQHF. CDR3 bases: TGTGCCAGCAGCTTGGATGGCGGTGGCAATCAGCCCCAGCATTTT. Using reference TRBV5-4 and TRBJ1-5 for the parts outside the CDR3, the full variable domain is ETGVTQSPTHLIKTRGQQVTLRCSSQSGHNTVSWYQQALGQGPQFIFQYYREEENGRGNFPPRFSGLQFPNYSSELNVNALELDDSALYLCASSLDGGGNQPQHFGDGTRLSIL.

As DNA, the CDR3 is TGTGCCAGCAGCGTGACTAGCGGGGAGGTCAATGAGCAGTTCTTC. As protein: CASSVTSGEVNEQFF. This chain uses TRBV28 with TRBJ2-1; 11 bases fit TRBD2. The J segment lost 6 bases and the V segment lost 6 bases, leaving 7 bases of the junction unmatched. CDR1 is MDHEN and CDR2 is SYDVKM in the germline V gene. This CDR3 is built from 15 residues.

This clone is a singleton in its sample. The chain combines TRBV6-6 with TRBJ2-2; weak D call: TRBD1 (6 bases). The CDR3 loop spans 14 amino acids. Germline V gives CDR1 MNHNY, CDR2 SVGAGI (reference sequence). Between the trimmed V and J ends, which lost 5 bases and 2 bases, there was a span of 9 bases. The CDR3 sequence: CASSRGSNTGELFF. In DNA form, the CDR3 reads TGTGCCAGCAGTAGGGGGTCAAACACCGGGGAGCTGTTTTTT.

The CDR3 loop reads CASIHSLNSPLHF. In DNA, the CDR3 is TGTGCCAGCATCCACAGCCTAAATTCACCCCTCCACTTT. V gene TRBV28 combines with J gene TRBJ1-6; D ambiguous. Trimming shortened V by 7 bases and J by 7 bases, and 11 bases separated the two germline ends. Germline V gives CDR1 MDHEN, CDR2 SYDVKM. CDR3 size: 13 residues.

The table lists this clone with a few counts. This chain joins TRBV19 and TRBJ1-2, with TRBD1 matching 7 bases. The CDR3 loop spans 14 amino acids. The V segment lost 5 bases and the J segment 3 bases; nucleotides outside the gene matches: 6. Looked up from germline, CDR1 is LNHDA and CDR2 is SQIVND (reference sequence). This CDR3 is CASSATGQYYGYTF. Here the CDR3 DNA reads TGTGCCAGTAGTGCTACGGGACAGTACTATGGCTACACCTTC.

The chain employs TRBV6-5 and TRBJ1-1; D call uncertain. This CDR3 contains 15 residues. Germline CDR1 and CDR2: MNHEY and SVGAGI. The V end was cut by 0 bases, the J end by 1 base, with 9 bases between. CDR3 sequence (DNA): TGTGCCAGCAGTTACTCGATACAGCAGAACACTGAAGCTTTCTTT. It specifies CASSYSIQQNTEAFF.

The chain uses TRBV7-9 and TRBJ1-2; 11 bases align to TRBD1. CDR3 length: 14 residues. J lost 5 bases, V lost 5 bases, and 4 bases had no gene match. In germline, CDR1 is SEHNR, CDR2 FQNEAQ (reference sequence). CDR3: CASSPGQGGYGYTF. The CDR3 region has the DNA TGTGCCAGCAGCCCGGGACAGGGGGGGTATGGCTACACCTTC.